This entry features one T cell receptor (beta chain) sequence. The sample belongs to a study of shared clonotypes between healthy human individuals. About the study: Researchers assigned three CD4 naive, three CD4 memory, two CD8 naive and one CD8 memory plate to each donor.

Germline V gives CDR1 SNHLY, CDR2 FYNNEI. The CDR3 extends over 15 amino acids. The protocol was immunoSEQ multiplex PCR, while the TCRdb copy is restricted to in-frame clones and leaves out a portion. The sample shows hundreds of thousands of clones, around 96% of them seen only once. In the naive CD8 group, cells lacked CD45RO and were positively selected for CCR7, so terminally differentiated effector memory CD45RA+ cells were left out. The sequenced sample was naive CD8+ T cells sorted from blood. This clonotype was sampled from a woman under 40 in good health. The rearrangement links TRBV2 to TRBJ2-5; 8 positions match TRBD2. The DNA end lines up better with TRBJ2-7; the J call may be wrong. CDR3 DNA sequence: TGTGCCAGCAGTGATGTAGCGGGGCTAAACTACGAGCAGTACTTC. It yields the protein CASSDVAGLNYEQYF.